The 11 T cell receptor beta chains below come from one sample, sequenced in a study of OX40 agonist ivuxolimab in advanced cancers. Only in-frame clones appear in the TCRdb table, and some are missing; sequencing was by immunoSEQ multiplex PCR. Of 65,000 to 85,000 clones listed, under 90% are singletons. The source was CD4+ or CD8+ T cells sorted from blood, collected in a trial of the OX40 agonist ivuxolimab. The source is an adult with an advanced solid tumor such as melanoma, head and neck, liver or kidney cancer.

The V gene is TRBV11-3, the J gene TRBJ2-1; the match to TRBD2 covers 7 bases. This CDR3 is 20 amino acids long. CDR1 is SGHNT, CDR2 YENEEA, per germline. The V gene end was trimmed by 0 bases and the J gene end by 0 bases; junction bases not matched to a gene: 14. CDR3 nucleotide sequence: TGTGCCAGCAGCTTAGAGCTAGCAAGCGGGACGGGCCGCTCCTACAATGAGCAGTTCTTC. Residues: CASSLELASGTGRSYNEQFF.

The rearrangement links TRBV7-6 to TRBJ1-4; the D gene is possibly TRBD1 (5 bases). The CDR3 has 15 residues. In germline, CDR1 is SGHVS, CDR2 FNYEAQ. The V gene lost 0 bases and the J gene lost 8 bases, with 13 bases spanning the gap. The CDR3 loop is CASSLAAGWDEKLFF. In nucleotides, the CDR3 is TGTGCCAGCAGCTTAGCTGCAGGGTGGGACGAAAAACTGTTTTTT.

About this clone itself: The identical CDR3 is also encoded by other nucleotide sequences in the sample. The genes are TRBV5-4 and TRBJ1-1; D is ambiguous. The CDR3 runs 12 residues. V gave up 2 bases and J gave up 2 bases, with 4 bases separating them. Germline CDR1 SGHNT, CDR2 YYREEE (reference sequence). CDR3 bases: TGTGCCAGCAGCTTTAGTAACACTGAAGCTTTCTTT. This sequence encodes CASSFSNTEAFF.

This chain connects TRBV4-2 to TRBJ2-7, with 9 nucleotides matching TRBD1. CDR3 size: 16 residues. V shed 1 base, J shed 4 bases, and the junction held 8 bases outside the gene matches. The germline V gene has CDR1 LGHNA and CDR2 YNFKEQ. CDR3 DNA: TGTGCCAGCAGCCAAGCTCTCTCCGGACAGGGGTACGAGCAGTACTTC. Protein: CASSQALSGQGYEQYF.

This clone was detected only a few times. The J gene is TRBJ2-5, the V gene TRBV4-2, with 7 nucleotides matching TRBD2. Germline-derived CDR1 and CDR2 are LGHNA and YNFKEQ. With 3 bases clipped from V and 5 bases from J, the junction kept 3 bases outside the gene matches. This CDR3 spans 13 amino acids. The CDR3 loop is CASSQREWETQYF. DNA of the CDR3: TGTGCCAGCAGCCAGCGGGAGTGGGAGACCCAGTACTTC.

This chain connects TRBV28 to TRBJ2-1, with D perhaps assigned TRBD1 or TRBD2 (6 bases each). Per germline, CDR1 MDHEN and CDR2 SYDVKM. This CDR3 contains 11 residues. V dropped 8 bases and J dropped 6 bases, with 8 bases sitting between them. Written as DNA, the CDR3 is TGTGCCAGCGGGGGGCCCAATGAGCAGTTCTTC. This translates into CASGGPNEQFF.

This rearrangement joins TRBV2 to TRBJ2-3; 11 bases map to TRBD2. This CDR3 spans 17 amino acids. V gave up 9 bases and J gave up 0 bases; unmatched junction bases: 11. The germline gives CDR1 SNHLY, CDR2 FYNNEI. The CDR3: CASGLDSSGGSTDTQYF. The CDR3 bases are TGTGCCAGTGGATTAGATTCTAGCGGGGGGAGCACAGATACGCAGTATTTT.

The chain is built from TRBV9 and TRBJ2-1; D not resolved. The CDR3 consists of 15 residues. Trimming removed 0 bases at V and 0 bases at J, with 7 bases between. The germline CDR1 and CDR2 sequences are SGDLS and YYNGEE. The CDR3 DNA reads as TGTGCCAGCAGCGTAGATGGTTTCTCCTACAATGAGCAGTTCTTC. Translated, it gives CASSVDGFSYNEQFF. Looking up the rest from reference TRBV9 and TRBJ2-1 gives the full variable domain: DSGVTQTPKHLITATGQRVTLRCSPRSGDLSVYWYQQSLDQGLQFLIQYYNGEERAKGNILERFSAQQFPDLHSELNLSSLELGDSALYFCASSVDGFSYNEQFFGPGTRLTVL.

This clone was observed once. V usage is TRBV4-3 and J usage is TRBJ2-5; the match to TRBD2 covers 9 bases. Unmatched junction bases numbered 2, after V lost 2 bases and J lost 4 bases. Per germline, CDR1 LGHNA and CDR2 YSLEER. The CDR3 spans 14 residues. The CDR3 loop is CASSQSSGRETQYF. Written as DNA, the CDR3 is TGCGCCAGCAGCCAAAGTAGCGGGAGAGAGACCCAGTACTTC.

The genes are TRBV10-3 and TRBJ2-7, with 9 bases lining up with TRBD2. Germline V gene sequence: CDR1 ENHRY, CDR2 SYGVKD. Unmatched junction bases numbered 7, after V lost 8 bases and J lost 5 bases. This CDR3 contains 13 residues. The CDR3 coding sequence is TGTGCCATCGGTTTAGCGGGAGTCCACGAGCAGTACTTC. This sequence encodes CAIGLAGVHEQYF.

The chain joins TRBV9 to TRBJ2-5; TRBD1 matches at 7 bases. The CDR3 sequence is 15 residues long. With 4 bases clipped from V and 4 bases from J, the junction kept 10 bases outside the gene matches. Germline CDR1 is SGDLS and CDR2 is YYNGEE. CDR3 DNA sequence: TGTGCCAGCAGCCCGACAGGGTTTAGTGCAGAGACCCAGTACTTC. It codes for CASSPTGFSAETQYF. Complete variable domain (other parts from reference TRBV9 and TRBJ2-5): DSGVTQTPKHLITATGQRVTLRCSPRSGDLSVYWYQQSLDQGLQFLIQYYNGEERAKGNILERFSAQQFPDLHSELNLSSLELGDSALYFCASSPTGFSAETQYFGPGTRLLVL.